This T cell receptor (beta chain) was recovered during a study of shared clonotypes between healthy human individuals. The CDR3 is made up of 13 amino acids. Trimming took 8 bases from V and 4 from J, leaving 15 bases between them. CDR1 SGHRS and CDR2 YFSETQ come from the germline V gene. Findings and limits, study-wide: Against clonotypes common to all four donors, non-shared ones had lower generation probabilities. Depth was large, yet rarefaction showed that sorted-subset sequencing was incomplete.

Replicate PCRs from sorted subsets contained around 200 ng DNA, which is some 30,000 T cell genomes. Sequenced by immunoSEQ multiplex PCR; TCRdb stores in-frame clones only, minus some. The repertoire holds about a million clones, with about 72% as singletons. Comment on this clone: Its specificity is unknown.

The chain recombines TRBV5-1 with TRBJ1-2; D may be TRBD1 (6 bases). Sequenced input: memory CD4+ T cells from PBMCs. Subset of the sample: CD45RA-negative fraction. This sequence was found in a man aged 18 to 35 in good health. Some clones in this sample may be carry-over from other donors' samples. CDR3 nucleotides: TGCGCCAGTAACGAGGGGGGCGGCTATGGCTACACCTTC. It encodes CASNEGGGYGYTF.